The 25 T cell receptor beta chains presented below share a single source sample, sequenced in a study of chemoradiotherapy in HPV16-positive cancers. Method: immunoSEQ multiplex PCR; TCRdb's copy keeps in-frame clones and lacks some. The sample contains about 8,600 clones, around nine tenths of which appear only once. Sequenced here: blood, sampled from a patient who underwent chemoradiotherapy. These receptors originate from a human donor with HPV-associated anogenital cancer.

The J gene is TRBJ1-3, the V gene TRBV10-3, with 10 bases matching TRBD1. J lost 3 bases, V lost 1 base, and 6 bases had no gene match. Looked up from germline, CDR1 is ENHRY and CDR2 is SYGVKD. CDR3 length: 17 amino acids. For the CDR3, the DNA is TGTGCCATCAGTGAGTACGTCGACAGGGGGCTTGGAAACACCATATATTTT. Protein product: CAISEYVDRGLGNTIYF.

The chain joins TRBV19 to TRBJ2-3; the D call may be TRBD1 or TRBD2 (5 bases each). Germline CDR1 is LNHDA and CDR2 is SQIVND (reference sequence). This CDR3 is 15 amino acids long. The germline V and J ends were trimmed by 10 bases and 6 bases, with 23 bases remaining between them. CDR3 residues: CATSLGSGWGDTQYF. CDR3 in DNA: TGTGCCACCTCTCTAGGGTCAGGGTGGGGGGATACGCAGTATTTT.

The rearrangement links TRBV11-3 to TRBJ2-3; no firm D call. Deletions cut 4 bases from V and 4 bases from J, with 6 bases between. This CDR3 is built from 12 residues. The germline V gene has CDR1 SGHNT and CDR2 YENEEA. The CDR3 region is CASSYSADTQYF. CDR3 nucleotides: TGTGCCAGCAGCTACAGCGCAGATACGCAGTATTTT.

This clone occurred a few times. This chain links TRBV5-1 with TRBJ2-5; D is perhaps TRBD2 (6 bases). The CDR3 totals 16 residues. V lost 4 bases and J lost 5, with 21 bases in between. Germline values: CDR1 SGHRS, CDR2 YFSETQ. CDR3 sequence: CASSPSSETSQETQYF. The CDR3 bases are TGCGCCAGCAGCCCCTCCTCCGAGACTAGTCAGGAGACCCAGTACTTC. Combining the CDR3 with reference TRBV5-1 and TRBJ2-5 gives the whole variable domain KAGVTQTPRYLIKTRGQQVTLSCSPISGHRSVSWYQQTPGQGLQFLFEYFSETQRNKGNFPGRFSGRQFSNSRSEMNVSTLELGDSALYLCASSPSSETSQETQYFGPGTRLLVL.

The CDR3 bases are TGTGCCAGCACGGCGTGGGGTACGCAGTATTTT. Translation gives CASTAWGTQYF. V gene TRBV6-6 combines with J gene TRBJ2-3; D unresolved. Germline values: CDR1 MNHNY, CDR2 SVGAGI (reference sequence). CDR3 length: 11 amino acids. V was clipped by 7 bases and J by 8 bases, with 10 bases between them.

The genes are TRBV7-9 and TRBJ1-4; D might be TRBD1 (5 bases). Looked up from germline, CDR1 is SEHNR and CDR2 is FQNEAQ (reference sequence). CDR3 length: 17 residues. Between the trimmed V and J ends, which lost 3 bases and 3 bases, there was a span of 17 bases. CDR3 loop: CASSLGQGRGANEKLFF. The CDR3 region has the DNA TGTGCCAGCAGCTTGGGGCAGGGACGTGGAGCTAATGAAAAACTGTTTTTT. Together with reference TRBV7-9 and TRBJ1-4, the CDR3 gives the full variable domain: DTGVSQNPRHKITKRGQNVTFRCDPISEHNRLYWYRQTLGQGPEFLTYFQNEAQLEKSRLLSDRFSAERPKGSFSTLEIQRTEQGDSAMYLCASSLGQGRGANEKLFFGSGTQLSVL.

The chain links TRBV5-8 to TRBJ2-2; D unclear. The CDR3 extends over 14 amino acids. V dropped 0 bases and J dropped 8 bases, with 11 bases sitting between them. Germline V gene sequence: CDR1 SGHTS, CDR2 YDEGEE. The CDR3 sequence is CASSLEGNAGELFF. Here the CDR3 DNA reads TGTGCCAGCAGCTTGGAAGGGAACGCGGGGGAGCTGTTTTTT.

The V call is TRBV9, the J call TRBJ1-4, with a weak D call TRBD1 (6 bases). From germline, CDR1 is SGDLS and CDR2 YYNGEE. The CDR3 spans 16 residues. V was trimmed by 3 bases and J by 7 bases, leaving 19 bases between them. The CDR3 loop is CASSASSGANSEKLFF. The CDR3, as DNA: TGTGCCAGCAGCGCAAGTTCGGGGGCTAATAGTGAAAAACTGTTTTTT.

V gene TRBV27 combines with J gene TRBJ1-6; TRBD1 aligns across 11 bases. Trimming took 5 bases from V and 7 from J; bases not matched to a gene: 13. Per germline, CDR1 MNHEY and CDR2 SMNVEV (reference sequence). This CDR3 comprises 18 residues. The CDR3 DNA sequence: TGTGCCAGCAGTGTACGGGACAGGGGGTCCCTCGGGAATTCACCCCTCCACTTT. Translation gives CASSVRDRGSLGNSPLHF.

The gene calls are TRBV11-3 and TRBJ2-1, with a tentative D call TRBD2 (7 bases). CDR1 is SGHNT and CDR2 is YENEEA in the germline V gene. V shed 5 bases and J shed 1 base, with 15 bases lying between them. This CDR3 comprises 16 residues. The CDR3 is CASSPEGGASYNEQFF. The CDR3 DNA sequence: TGTGCCAGCAGCCCAGAGGGGGGGGCTTCCTACAATGAGCAGTTCTTC. The full variable domain, rest sourced from reference TRBV11-3 and TRBJ2-1, is EAGVVQSPRYKIIEKKQPVAFWCNPISGHNTLYWYLQNLGQGPELLIRYENEEAVDDSQLPKDRFSAERLKGVDSTLKIQPAELGDSAVYLCASSPEGGASYNEQFFGPGTRLTVL.

The V and J genes are TRBV4-2 and TRBJ2-3; tentative D call: TRBD2 (5 bases). This CDR3 region has 16 residues. Germline V lookup: CDR1 LGHNA, CDR2 YNFKEQ. Between the trimmed V and J ends, which lost 4 bases and 2 bases, there was a span of 16 bases. CDR3 sequence: CASSPERAEATDTQYF. CDR3 sequence (DNA): TGTGCCAGCAGCCCGGAACGAGCGGAGGCCACAGATACGCAGTATTTT.

J is TRBJ1-3 and V is TRBV12-2; the table assigns TRBD1, which was not confirmed against the DNA. TRBV12-2 is assigned pseudogene status. CDR3 length: 16 amino acids. The CDR3, as DNA: TGTGCAAGTCGCTTAGCGACAGGGAAATCTGGAAACACCATATATTTT. Encoded protein: CASRLATGKSGNTIYF.

This clone was seen a handful of times. In DNA form, the CDR3 reads TGTGCCAGCAGCTTTGACAATCAGCCCCAGCATTTT. Translating it yields CASSFDNQPQHF. This chain links TRBV7-9 with TRBJ1-5; D is unresolved. The CDR3 contains 12 residues. The germline V gene has CDR1 SEHNR and CDR2 FQNEAQ (reference sequence). Deletions cut 3 bases from V and 3 bases from J, with 3 bases between.

The table lists this clone with a few counts. V gene TRBV7-8 combines with J gene TRBJ2-1; TRBD2 matches at 7 bases. Unmatched junction bases numbered 11, after V lost 5 bases and J lost 10 bases. This CDR3 comprises 14 residues. The germline V gene has CDR1 SGHVS and CDR2 FQNEAQ. CDR3 protein: CASSAMGGTKEQFF. As DNA, the CDR3 is TGTGCCAGCAGCGCAATGGGTGGGACTAAGGAGCAGTTCTTC.

The DNA for the CDR3 is TGTGCCAGCAGCAAATTGGACGACTTGGGATCTGCAGATACGCAGTATTTT. Amino acid sequence: CASSKLDDLGSADTQYF. V usage is TRBV21-1 and J usage is TRBJ2-3. TRBV21-1 is shown as a pseudogene. The CDR3 extends over 17 amino acids.

The chain has TRBV5-8 and TRBJ2-3; unclear D gene. V was clipped by 2 bases and J by 2 bases, with 9 bases between them. CDR1 and CDR2 from the germline V gene are SGHTS and YDEGEE. There are 14 residues in the CDR3. The CDR3 region has the DNA TGTGCCAGCAGCTTTCAAGGGTACACAGATACGCAGTATTTT. Its protein is CASSFQGYTDTQYF.

Turning to this clone: A much larger clone lies a single base off, so this may be a read error. The V and J genes are TRBV27 and TRBJ1-1; maybe TRBD1 (5 bases). CDR3 length: 14 amino acids. With 2 bases removed from V and 1 base from J, the gap between germline ends came to 8 bases. From germline, CDR1 is MNHEY and CDR2 SMNVEV (reference sequence). The DNA of the CDR3 is TGTGCCAGCAGTTTAGCAGGGACGAACACTGAAGCTTTCTTT. This codes for CASSLAGTNTEAFF.

The V call is TRBV7-6, the J call TRBJ1-4; D remains ambiguous. Per germline, CDR1 SGHVS and CDR2 FNYEAQ. The CDR3 has 15 amino acids. V was shortened by 5 bases and J by 5 bases, with 15 bases between the two germline ends. The CDR3 coding sequence is TGTGCCAGCAGCAAAAACCTTGGACCCAATGAAAAACTGTTTTTT. As protein: CASSKNLGPNEKLFF.

The chain joins TRBV7-8 to TRBJ2-2; 8 nucleotides agree with TRBD1. The V and J ends lost 3 bases and 1 base, in that order; junction bases with no gene match: 1. Germline lookup yields CDR1 SGHVS and CDR2 FQNEAQ. This CDR3 contains 15 residues. Written as DNA, the CDR3 is TGTGCCAGCAGCTTGGGGACAGGGAACACCGGGGAGCTGTTTTTT. It specifies CASSLGTGNTGELFF.

V usage is TRBV10-2 and J usage is TRBJ2-2; D may be TRBD1 or TRBD2 (5 bases each). CDR1 WSHSY and CDR2 SAAADI come from the germline V gene. This CDR3 is built from 20 residues. Trimming cost V 0 bases and J 1 base, with 21 bases left between them. CDR3 sequence: CASSESEGIFGGMNTGELFF. CDR3 nucleotides: TGCGCCAGCAGTGAGTCAGAAGGCATTTTTGGGGGAATGAACACCGGGGAGCTGTTTTTT.

The chain employs TRBV6-5 and TRBJ1-1, with TRBD1 matching 8 bases. The germline gives CDR1 MNHEY, CDR2 SVGAGI. The ends lost 5 bases at V and 4 bases at J; junction bases unmatched: 6. CDR3 size: 14 residues. This CDR3 is CASSRSTGGTEAFF. For the CDR3, the DNA is TGTGCCAGCAGTAGATCAACAGGGGGCACTGAAGCTTTCTTT.

The chain employs TRBV2 and TRBJ2-1, with D perhaps matching TRBD1 (6 bases). This CDR3 comprises 12 residues. Germline-derived CDR1 and CDR2 are SNHLY and FYNNEI. V was pared by 8 bases and J by 6 bases, with 11 bases between. In nucleotides, the CDR3 is TGTGCCAGCGGGGGCGACGCCAATGAGCAGTTCTTC. Translating gives CASGGDANEQFF.

V and J are TRBV19 and TRBJ2-2, with 8 nucleotides matching TRBD1. The CDR3 is 16 residues long. Germline CDR1 reads LNHDA; CDR2 reads SQIVND (reference sequence). After removal of 1 base from V and 7 bases from J, the junction contained 8 bases not matched to a gene. As DNA, the CDR3 is TGTGCCAGTAGTATAGTCTCGGACAGGGTGCGCGGGGAGCTGTTTTTT. It is translated as CASSIVSDRVRGELFF.

V and J are TRBV6-5 and TRBJ1-6; 7 nucleotides line up with TRBD1. V lost 6 bases, J lost 7 bases, and 9 bases stayed unmatched. CDR1 MNHEY and CDR2 SVGAGI come from the germline V gene. The CDR3 extends over 15 amino acids. The CDR3 region is CASRKTGISNSPLHF. The CDR3, as DNA: TGTGCCAGCAGAAAGACAGGGATTAGCAATTCACCCCTCCACTTT.

V gene TRBV11-2 combines with J gene TRBJ2-1; D ambiguous. CDR3 length equals 12 residues. The germline CDR1 and CDR2 sequences are SGHAT and FQNNGV. Trimming removed 3 bases at V and 9 bases at J, with 9 bases between. The CDR3 region has the DNA TGTGCCAGCAGCTTGGTCTCGGGTGAGCAGTTCTTC. As protein: CASSLVSGEQFF.